This TCR beta chain was identified during a study of response to subunit inactivated influenza vaccine. TCRdb reprocessed the RT-PCR reads via MiXCR and lists one record per CDR3 protein. The sample has some 150,000 distinct CDR3 sequences, 9.5% to 15% seen once. V dropped 4 bases and J dropped 6 bases, with 14 bases sitting between them. The CDR3 is 13 residues long. Germline V gene lookup returns CDR1 SGHDT and CDR2 YYEEEE. The sample also formed part of further work on T cells expressing NK-cell markers. That paper notes: The TCR beta cDNA came from 5'RACE template switching with UMIs.

This rearrangement joins TRBV5-6 to TRBJ2-7, with D unclear. The starting material was CD8+ T cells sorted from PBMCs, obtained 11 to 12 days after vaccination. This receptor was taken from a man over 45 who received an inactivated influenza vaccine. The CDR3 here is CASSNAALVEQYF. DNA for the CDR3: TGTGCCAGCAGCAACGCGGCCCTGGTCGAGCAGTACTTC.